This record covers a single T cell receptor (beta chain). The antigen is unknown. The sample belongs to a study of identical twins. Whole-study results and caveats: A lower insertion count was a feature of abundant cord blood beta clonotypes, with no such feature in memory repertoires. It was out-of-frame TCR alpha sharing in monozygotic twins that models underestimated. Potential partial confounding of zero-insertion analyses by invariant MAIT and iNKT cells was noted.

Trimming took 7 bases from V and 2 from J, leaving 12 bases between them. Per germline, CDR1 MDHEN and CDR2 SYDVKM. The CDR3 extends over 14 amino acids. TCRdb fed the 5' RACE reads into MiXCR, producing one record per CDR3 protein. The repertoire holds around 1.7 million distinct CDR3 sequences, with around a third as singletons. This receptor was identified in a newborn girl in good health. The J gene is TRBJ2-1, the V gene TRBV28, with D perhaps assigned TRBD1 or TRBD2 (5 bases each). Source material: cord blood. The CDR3 sequence is CASIRDPAYNEQFF. In DNA, the CDR3 is TGTGCCAGCATCCGGGACCCCGCCTACAATGAGCAGTTCTTC.